The clone carrying this T cell receptor (beta chain) showed up many times. No antigen is known for it. The V and J ends lost 8 bases and 4 bases respectively, with 12 bases between them. This CDR3 is built from 13 residues. Germline V lookup: CDR1 MDHEN, CDR2 SYDVKM. This sample is part of a study of metastatic and nonmetastatic thyroid tumors. Across the study: Malignant thyroid and benign thyroid patients provided blood and tumor or nodule tissue whose repertoires were compared. Notes on the study in general: Reportedly, malignant thyroid tumors had significantly higher TCR beta diversity than benign nodules, in blood and tumor.

Each patient came to thyroid surgery without any prior treatment (of any kind). TCRdb reanalyzed the PCR reads with MiXCR. Counted here are approximately 90,000 clones, more than 9.5% occurring once; the ten biggest clones make up around 11%. This sequence originates from a female donor with papillary thyroid cancer or a benign thyroid nodule (not recorded which). Some clones in this sample may be carry-over from other donors' samples. This chain joins TRBV28 and TRBJ1-5; the D gene is possibly TRBD1 (5 bases). Source material: blood. The CDR3 loop reads CASSGAGNQPQHF. In DNA, the CDR3 is TGTGCCAGCTCTGGGGCAGGGAATCAGCCCCAGCATTTT.